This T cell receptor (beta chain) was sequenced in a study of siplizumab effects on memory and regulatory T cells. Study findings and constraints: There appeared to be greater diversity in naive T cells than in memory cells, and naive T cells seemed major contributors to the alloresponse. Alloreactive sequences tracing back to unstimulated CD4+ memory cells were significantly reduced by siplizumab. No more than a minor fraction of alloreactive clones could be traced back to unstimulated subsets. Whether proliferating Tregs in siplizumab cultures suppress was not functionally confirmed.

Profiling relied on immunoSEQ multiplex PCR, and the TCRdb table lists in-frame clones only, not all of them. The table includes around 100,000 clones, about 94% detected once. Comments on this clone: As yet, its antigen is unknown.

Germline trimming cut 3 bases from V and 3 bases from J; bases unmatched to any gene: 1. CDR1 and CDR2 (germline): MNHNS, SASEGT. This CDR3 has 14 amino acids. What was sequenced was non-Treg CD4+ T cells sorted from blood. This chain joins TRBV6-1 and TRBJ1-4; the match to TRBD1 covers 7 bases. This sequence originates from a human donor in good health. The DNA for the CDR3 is TGTGCCAGCAGTGAGAGGGGGCCTAATGAAAAACTGTTTTTT. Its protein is CASSERGPNEKLFF.